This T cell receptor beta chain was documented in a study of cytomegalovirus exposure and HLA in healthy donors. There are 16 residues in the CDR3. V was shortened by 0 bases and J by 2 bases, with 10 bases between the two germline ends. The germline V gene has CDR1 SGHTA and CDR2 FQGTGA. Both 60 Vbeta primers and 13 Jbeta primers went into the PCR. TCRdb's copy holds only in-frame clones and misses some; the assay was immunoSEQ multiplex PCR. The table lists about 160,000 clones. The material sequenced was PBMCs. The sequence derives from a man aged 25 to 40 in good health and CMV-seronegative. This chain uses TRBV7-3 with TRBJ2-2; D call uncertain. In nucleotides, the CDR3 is TGTGCCAGCAGCTTAACGGTGGGCCTAAACACCGGGGAGCTGTTTTTT. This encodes CASSLTVGLNTGELFF.